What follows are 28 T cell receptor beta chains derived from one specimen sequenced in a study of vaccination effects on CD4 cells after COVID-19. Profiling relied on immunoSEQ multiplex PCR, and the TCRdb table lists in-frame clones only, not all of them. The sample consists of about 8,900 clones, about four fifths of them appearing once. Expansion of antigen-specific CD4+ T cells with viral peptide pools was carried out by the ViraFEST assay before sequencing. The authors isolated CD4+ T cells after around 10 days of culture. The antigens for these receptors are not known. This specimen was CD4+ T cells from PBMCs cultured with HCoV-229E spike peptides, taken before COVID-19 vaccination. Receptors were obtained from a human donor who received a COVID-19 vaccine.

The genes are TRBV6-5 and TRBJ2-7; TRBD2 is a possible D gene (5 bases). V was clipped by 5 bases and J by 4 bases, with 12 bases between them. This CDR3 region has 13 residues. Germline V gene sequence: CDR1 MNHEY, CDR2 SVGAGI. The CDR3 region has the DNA TGTGCCAGCAGTCAAACAAGAGGGTACGAGCAGTACTTC. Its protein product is CASSQTRGYEQYF.

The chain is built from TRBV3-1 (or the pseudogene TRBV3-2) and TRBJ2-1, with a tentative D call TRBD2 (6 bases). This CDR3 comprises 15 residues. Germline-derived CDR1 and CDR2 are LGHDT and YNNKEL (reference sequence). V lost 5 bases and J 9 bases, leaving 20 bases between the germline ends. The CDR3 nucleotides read TGTGCCAGCAGCTCCCAGGACTATTCGTCGGGTGAGCAGTTCTTC. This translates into CASSSQDYSSGEQFF.

CDR3 nucleotide sequence: TGTGCCAGCACAGCGGGACGAAACATTCAGTACTTC. This sequence encodes CASTAGRNIQYF. The rearrangement joins TRBV2 to TRBJ2-4, with 7 bases identical to TRBD2. CDR3 length: 12 amino acids. V gave up 7 bases and J gave up 6 bases; unmatched junction bases: 3. Germline loops: CDR1 SNHLY, CDR2 FYNNEI.

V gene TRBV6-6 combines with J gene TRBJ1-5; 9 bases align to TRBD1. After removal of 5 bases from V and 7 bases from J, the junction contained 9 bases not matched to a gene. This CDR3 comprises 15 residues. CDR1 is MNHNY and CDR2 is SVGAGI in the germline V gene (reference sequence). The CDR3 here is CASSQHGQGRQPQHF. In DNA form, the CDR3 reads TGTGCCAGCAGTCAACACGGACAGGGGAGACAGCCCCAGCATTTT.

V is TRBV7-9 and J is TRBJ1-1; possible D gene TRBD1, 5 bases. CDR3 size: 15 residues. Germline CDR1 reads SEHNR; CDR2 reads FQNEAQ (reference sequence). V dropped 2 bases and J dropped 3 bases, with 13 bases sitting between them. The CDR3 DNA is TGTGCCAGCAGCTTACGGGCAGGGCGGGACACTGAAGCTTTCTTT. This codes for CASSLRAGRDTEAFF. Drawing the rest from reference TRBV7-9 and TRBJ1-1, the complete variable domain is DTGVSQNPRHKITKRGQNVTFRCDPISEHNRLYWYRQTLGQGPEFLTYFQNEAQLEKSRLLSDRFSAERPKGSFSTLEIQRTEQGDSAMYLCASSLRAGRDTEAFFGQGTRLTVV.

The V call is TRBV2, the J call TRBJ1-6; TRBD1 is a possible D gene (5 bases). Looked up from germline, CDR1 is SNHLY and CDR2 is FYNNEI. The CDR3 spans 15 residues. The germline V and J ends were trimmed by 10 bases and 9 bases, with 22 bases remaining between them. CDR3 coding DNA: TGTGCCACCAACCAGGGTACCGGAGGGATTTCACCCCTCCACTTT. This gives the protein CATNQGTGGISPLHF.

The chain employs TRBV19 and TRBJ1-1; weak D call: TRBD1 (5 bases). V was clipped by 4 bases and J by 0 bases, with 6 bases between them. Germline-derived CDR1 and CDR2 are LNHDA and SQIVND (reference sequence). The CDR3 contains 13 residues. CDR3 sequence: CASSTGLNTEAFF. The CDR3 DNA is TGTGCCAGTAGTACAGGGTTGAACACTGAAGCTTTCTTT.

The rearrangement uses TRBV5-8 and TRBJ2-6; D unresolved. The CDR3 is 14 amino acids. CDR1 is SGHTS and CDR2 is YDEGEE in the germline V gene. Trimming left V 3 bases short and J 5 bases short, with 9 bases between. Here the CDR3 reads CASSYDLWANVLTF. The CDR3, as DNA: TGTGCCAGCAGCTACGACCTTTGGGCCAACGTCCTGACTTTC.

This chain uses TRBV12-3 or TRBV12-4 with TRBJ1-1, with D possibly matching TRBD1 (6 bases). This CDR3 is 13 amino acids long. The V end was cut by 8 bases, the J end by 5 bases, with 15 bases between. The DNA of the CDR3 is TGTGCCAGCGCCCTACAGGGAGCAACTGAAGCTTTCTTT. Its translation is CASALQGATEAFF.

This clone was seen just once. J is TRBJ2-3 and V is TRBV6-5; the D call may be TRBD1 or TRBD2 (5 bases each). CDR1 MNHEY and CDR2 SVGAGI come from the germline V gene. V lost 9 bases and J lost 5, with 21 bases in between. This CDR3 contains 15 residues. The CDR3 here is CASLDGGQGGDTQYF. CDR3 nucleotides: TGTGCCAGTCTTGATGGGGGTCAAGGTGGAGATACGCAGTATTTT.

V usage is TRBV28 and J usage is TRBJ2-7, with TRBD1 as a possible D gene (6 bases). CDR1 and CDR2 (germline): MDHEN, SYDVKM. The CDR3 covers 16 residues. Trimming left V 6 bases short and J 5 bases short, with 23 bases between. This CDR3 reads CASRKISGHFAHEQYF. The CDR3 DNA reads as TGTGCCAGCAGAAAGATATCGGGACATTTTGCCCACGAGCAGTACTTC.

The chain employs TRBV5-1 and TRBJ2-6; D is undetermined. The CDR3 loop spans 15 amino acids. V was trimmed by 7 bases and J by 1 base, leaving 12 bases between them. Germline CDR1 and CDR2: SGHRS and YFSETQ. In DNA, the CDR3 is TGCGCCAGCGAGGTTCTAGGATCTGGGGCCAACGTCCTGACTTTC. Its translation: CASEVLGSGANVLTF.

The CDR3 nucleotides are TGTGCCAGTAGTATAGGAGGCAGGGCCTCTGGTCGCGAGCAGTACTTC. Its translation is CASSIGGRASGREQYF. The chain combines TRBV19 with TRBJ2-7; a possible D gene is TRBD1 (5 bases). The V gene lost 1 base and the J gene lost 6 bases, with 19 bases spanning the gap. This CDR3 has 16 residues. Germline CDR1 is LNHDA and CDR2 is SQIVND (reference sequence).

CDR3 in DNA: TGTGCCAGTAGTATGATCATCTCTGGGGCCAACGTCCTGACTTTC. This gives the protein CASSMIISGANVLTF. This chain uses TRBV19 with TRBJ2-6; D unresolved. Germline values: CDR1 LNHDA, CDR2 SQIVND (reference sequence). Trimming took 3 bases from V and 0 from J, leaving 6 bases between them. The CDR3 has 15 residues.

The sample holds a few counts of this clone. CDR3 amino acids: CASSRDRQSEQYF. CDR3 DNA: TGTGCCAGCAGCCGAGACAGGCAGTCCGAGCAGTACTTC. The chain has TRBV5-4 and TRBJ2-7, with a tentative D call TRBD1 (6 bases). CDR1 and CDR2 from the germline V gene are SGHNT and YYREEE (reference sequence). Trimming took 4 bases from V and 6 from J, leaving 14 bases between them. The CDR3 sequence is 13 residues long.

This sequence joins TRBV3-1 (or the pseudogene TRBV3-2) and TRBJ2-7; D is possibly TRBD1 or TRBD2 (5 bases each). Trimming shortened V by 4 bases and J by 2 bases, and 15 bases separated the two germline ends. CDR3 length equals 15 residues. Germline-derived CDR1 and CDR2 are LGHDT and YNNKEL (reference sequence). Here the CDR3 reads CASSRYRDAAYEQYF. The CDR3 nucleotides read TGTGCCAGCAGCCGATACCGGGACGCCGCCTACGAGCAGTACTTC.

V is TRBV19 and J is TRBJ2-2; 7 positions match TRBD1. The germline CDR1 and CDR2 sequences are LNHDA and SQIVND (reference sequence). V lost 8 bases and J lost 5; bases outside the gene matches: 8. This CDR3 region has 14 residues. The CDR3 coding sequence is TGTGCCAGTCTTCAACAGGGGTGGACCGGGGAGCTGTTTTTT. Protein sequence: CASLQQGWTGELFF.

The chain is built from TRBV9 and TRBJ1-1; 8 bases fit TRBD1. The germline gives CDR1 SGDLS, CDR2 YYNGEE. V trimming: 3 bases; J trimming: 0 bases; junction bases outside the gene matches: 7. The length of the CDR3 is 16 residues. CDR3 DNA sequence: TGTGCCAGCAGCGGGCGACAGGGGCTGATGAACACTGAAGCTTTCTTT. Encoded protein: CASSGRQGLMNTEAFF. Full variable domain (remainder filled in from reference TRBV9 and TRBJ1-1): DSGVTQTPKHLITATGQRVTLRCSPRSGDLSVYWYQQSLDQGLQFLIQYYNGEERAKGNILERFSAQQFPDLHSELNLSSLELGDSALYFCASSGRQGLMNTEAFFGQGTRLTVV.

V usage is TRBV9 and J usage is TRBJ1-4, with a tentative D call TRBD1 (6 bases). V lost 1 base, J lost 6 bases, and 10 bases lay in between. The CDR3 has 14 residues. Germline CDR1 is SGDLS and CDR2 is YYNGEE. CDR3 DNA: TGTGCCAGCAGCGTAATGGCAGGGGATGAAAAACTGTTTTTT. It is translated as CASSVMAGDEKLFF.

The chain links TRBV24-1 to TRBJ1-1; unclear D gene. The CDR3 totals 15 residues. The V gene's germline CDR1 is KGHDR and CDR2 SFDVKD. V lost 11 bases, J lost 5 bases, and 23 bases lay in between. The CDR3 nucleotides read TGTGCCAAACGGACGAATTGGGGAGACGGGACTGAAGCTTTCTTT. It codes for CAKRTNWGDGTEAFF.

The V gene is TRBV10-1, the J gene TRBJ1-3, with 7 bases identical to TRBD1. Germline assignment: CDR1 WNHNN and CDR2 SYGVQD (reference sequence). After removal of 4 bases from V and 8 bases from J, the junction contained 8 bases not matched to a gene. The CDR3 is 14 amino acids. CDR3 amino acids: CASSGGQQPDTIYF. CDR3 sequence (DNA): TGCGCCAGCAGTGGGGGACAGCAACCGGACACCATATATTTT.

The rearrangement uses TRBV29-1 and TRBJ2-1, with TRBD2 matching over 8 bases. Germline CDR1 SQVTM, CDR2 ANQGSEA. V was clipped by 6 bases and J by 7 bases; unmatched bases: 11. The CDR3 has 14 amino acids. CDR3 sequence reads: CSVDRGLEGNEQFF. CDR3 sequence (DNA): TGCAGCGTAGACCGGGGACTAGAGGGTAATGAGCAGTTCTTC.

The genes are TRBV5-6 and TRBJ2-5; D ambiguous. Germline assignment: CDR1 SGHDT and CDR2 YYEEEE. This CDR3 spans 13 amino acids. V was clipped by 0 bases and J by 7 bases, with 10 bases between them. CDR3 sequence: CASSLAAHGTQYF. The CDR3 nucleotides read TGTGCCAGCAGCTTGGCGGCCCATGGGACCCAGTACTTC.

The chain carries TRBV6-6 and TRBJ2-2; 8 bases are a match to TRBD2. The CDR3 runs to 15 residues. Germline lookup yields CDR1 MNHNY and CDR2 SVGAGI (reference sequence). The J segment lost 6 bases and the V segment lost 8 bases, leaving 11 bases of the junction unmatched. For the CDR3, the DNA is TGTGCCAGCGGCCGGACTAGCATTATAGCCGGGGAGCTGTTTTTT. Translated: CASGRTSIIAGELFF.

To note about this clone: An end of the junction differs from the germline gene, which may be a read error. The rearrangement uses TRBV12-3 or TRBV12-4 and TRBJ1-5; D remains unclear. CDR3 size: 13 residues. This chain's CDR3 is CASSLALGQPQHF. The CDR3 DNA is TGTGCCAGCAGCTTAGCCCTTGGGCAGCCCCAGCATTTT.

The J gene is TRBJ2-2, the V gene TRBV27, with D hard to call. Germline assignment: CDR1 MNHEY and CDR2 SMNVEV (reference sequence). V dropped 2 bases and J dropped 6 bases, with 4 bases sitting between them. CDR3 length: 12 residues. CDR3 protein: CASSLAAGELFF. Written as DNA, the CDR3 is TGTGCCAGCAGTTTAGCAGCCGGGGAGCTGTTTTTT.

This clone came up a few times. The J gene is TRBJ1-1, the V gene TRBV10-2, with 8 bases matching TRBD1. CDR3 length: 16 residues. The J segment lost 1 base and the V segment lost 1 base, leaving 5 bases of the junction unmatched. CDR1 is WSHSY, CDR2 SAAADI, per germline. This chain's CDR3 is CASSEFLGTGNTEAFF. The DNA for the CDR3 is TGCGCCAGCAGTGAGTTTCTCGGGACAGGGAACACTGAAGCTTTCTTT.

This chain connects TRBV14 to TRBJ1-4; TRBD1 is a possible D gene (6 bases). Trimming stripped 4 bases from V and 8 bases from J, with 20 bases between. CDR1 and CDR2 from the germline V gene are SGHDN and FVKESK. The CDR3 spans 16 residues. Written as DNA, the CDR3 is TGTGCCAGCAGCCTACGGGGGACCCGAACAGGGGAAAAACTGTTTTTT. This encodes CASSLRGTRTGEKLFF.